This TCR beta chain appears in the sequencing data of a study of blood T cell repertoires in COVID-19. Original handling: The assay estimated nucleated cells by amplifying reference gene primers. Produced via immunoSEQ multiplex PCR; TCRdb's table is partial and in-frame only. That table furnishes V, J and clone size, whereas the DNA furnished D and trimming. The sample includes roughly 160,000 clones, around 90% of them seen just once. The sample comprised peripheral blood. The sequence was collected from a young man with acute or convalescent COVID-19.

CDR3 bases: TGCACCAGCAGCCAACCACCTCTAGCGGGAATGAGCACAGATACGCAGTATTTT. Protein product: CTSSQPPLAGMSTDTQYF. V gene TRBV1 combines with J gene TRBJ2-3; the table gives TRBD2 as D, unverified against the DNA. TRBV1 is given as a pseudogene. CDR3 length: 18 amino acids.